This T cell receptor beta chain was recorded in a study of blood T cell repertoires in COVID-19. The V end was cut by 2 bases, the J end by 0 bases, with 4 bases between. The germline V gene encodes CDR1 WSHSY and CDR2 SAAADI. The CDR3 runs 13 residues. Produced via immunoSEQ multiplex PCR; TCRdb's table is partial and in-frame only. The data show about 35,000 clones, more than 70% seen once. This clonotype was obtained from a man aged 55-75 years with active or convalescent COVID-19. Sequenced sample: peripheral blood. This chain joins TRBV10-2 and TRBJ1-1; no clear D. The CDR3 bases are TGCGCCAGCAGTGAGACAGTGAACACTGAAGCTTTCTTT. Translating it yields CASSETVNTEAFF.